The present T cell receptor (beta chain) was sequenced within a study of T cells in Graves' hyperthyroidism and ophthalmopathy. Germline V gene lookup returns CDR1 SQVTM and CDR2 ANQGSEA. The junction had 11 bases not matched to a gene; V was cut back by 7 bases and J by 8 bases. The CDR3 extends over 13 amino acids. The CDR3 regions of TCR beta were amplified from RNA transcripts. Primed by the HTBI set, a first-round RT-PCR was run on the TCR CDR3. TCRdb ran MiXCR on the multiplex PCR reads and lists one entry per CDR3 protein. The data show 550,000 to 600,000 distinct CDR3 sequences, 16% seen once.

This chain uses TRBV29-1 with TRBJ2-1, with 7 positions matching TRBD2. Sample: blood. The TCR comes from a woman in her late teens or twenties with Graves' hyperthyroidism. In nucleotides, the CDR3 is TGCAGCGCTCCGGGACCAGGGAGGGATGAGCAGTTCTTC. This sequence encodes CSAPGPGRDEQFF.